The clone carrying this T cell receptor beta chain was seen a few times. Its antigen is not known. The ends lost 3 bases at V and 4 bases at J; junction bases unmatched: 5. The CDR3 contains 14 residues. Per the germline V gene, CDR1 is MGHRA and CDR2 is YSYEKL. This record belongs to a study of cytomegalovirus exposure and HLA in healthy donors. Study-level findings and limits: 150 to 200 TCR beta chains were listed as cytomegalovirus-associated.

Vbeta (60) and Jbeta (13) primers were used in the PCR. TCRdb keeps only in-frame clones here, not all; method: immunoSEQ multiplex PCR. The sample has 180,000 or so clones, 81% seen once; the top ten hold over 4.5%. The sequenced sample was PBMCs. This chain uses TRBV4-1 with TRBJ2-5, with 7 bases lining up with TRBD2. The receptor was isolated from a woman between 18 and 29 years old in good health and CMV-seropositive. CDR3 sequence: CASSHGGGTETQYF. The DNA of the CDR3 is TGCGCCAGCAGCCACGGCGGGGGTACAGAGACCCAGTACTTC.